These T cell receptor beta chains were read from a single sample in a study of metastatic and nonmetastatic thyroid tumors. TCRdb reanalyzed the PCR reads via MiXCR. The repertoire holds about 23,000 clones, with 22% as singletons. Sequenced sample: blood. These receptors all stem from a female donor with papillary thyroid cancer or a benign thyroid nodule (not recorded which). Some clones in this sample may be carry-over from other donors' samples. Each CDR3 is given with its conserved first and last residue. The D gene is left open where the match is weak. A clone size is listed for some rows: how often the clone was seen (once, few, many), or a class if it is expanded.

DNA: TGTGCTAGTGGTTTGGTAAGCGGGAGGGCCTTCACCGGGGAGCTGTTTTTT
CDR3: CASGLVSGRAFTGELFF
size: many
V: TRBV12-5
J: TRBJ2-2
length: 17
D: TRBD2

DNA: TGCGCCAGCAGCCAAGGCCCAGGTAGGACTATCTATGGCTACACCTTC
CDR3: CASSQGPGRTIYGYTF
size: many
V: TRBV4-1
J: TRBJ1-2
length: 16
D: -

DNA: TGTGCCACCAGTAGACAAGGGCAGAGTGAAGCTTTCTTT
CDR3: CATSRQGQSEAFF
size: many
V: TRBV24-1
J: TRBJ1-1
length: 13
D: -

DNA: TGTGCCAGCAGTTACAGGCAGGGGTATGGCTACACCTTC
CDR3: CASSYRQGYGYTF
size: many
V: TRBV6-5
J: TRBJ1-2
length: 13
D: -

DNA: TGTGCCAGCAGTGAGGCGGGGAAGCAGTATTTT
CDR3: CASSEAGKQYF
size: many
V: TRBV2
J: TRBJ2-3
length: 11
D: -

DNA: TGTGCCAGCAGCTCCTCGTGGGGCGAACTGGCCCACGAGCAGTACTTC
CDR3: CASSSSWGELAHEQYF
size: -
V: TRBV6-5
J: TRBJ2-7
length: 16
D: -

DNA: TGTGCCAGCAGTGAAAAGCGGGAGGGCCGTGTTGAGCAGTTCTTC
CDR3: CASSEKREGRVEQFF
size: many
V: TRBV2
J: TRBJ2-1
length: 15
D: TRBD2

DNA: TGTGCCAGCAGTTTAAGGGGTTTGGGCTACGAGCAGTACTTC
CDR3: CASSLRGLGYEQYF
size: medium-sized
V: TRBV12-3/TRBV12-4
J: TRBJ2-7
length: 14
D: -

DNA: TGTGCCATCACCAAGCAGGCAAACACCGGGGAGCTGTTTTTT
CDR3: CAITKQANTGELFF
size: many
V: TRBV10-3
J: TRBJ2-2
length: 14
D: -

DNA: TGTGCCAGCAGCCTAAGGGCCGGGACAGCCACTGAAGCTTTCTTT
CDR3: CASSLRAGTATEAFF
size: many
V: TRBV7-6
J: TRBJ1-1
length: 15
D: TRBD1

DNA: TGTGCCAGCGGCCGGGTCCAAGAGACCCAGTACTTC
CDR3: CASGRVQETQYF
size: many
V: TRBV6-1
J: TRBJ2-5
length: 12
D: -

DNA: TGTGCCAGCTCAGTGACTCAAACAGATACGCAGTATTTT
CDR3: CASSVTQTDTQYF
size: -
V: TRBV18
J: TRBJ2-3
length: 13
D: -

DNA: TGCGCCAGTTGGACAGGGGAGACCCAGTACTTC
CDR3: CASWTGETQYF
size: -
V: TRBV5-1
J: TRBJ2-5
length: 11
D: TRBD1

DNA: TGTGCCAGCTCACCGACCATGGGGGAGCAGTACTTC
CDR3: CASSPTMGEQYF
size: many
V: TRBV18
J: TRBJ2-7
length: 12
D: -

DNA: TGTGCCAGCAGCTTCGACAGAGATGGCTACACCTTC
CDR3: CASSFDRDGYTF
size: many
V: TRBV5-5
J: TRBJ1-2
length: 12
D: -

DNA: TGTGCCATCATTGGTGACGGGGCCAACTATGGCTACACCTTC
CDR3: CAIIGDGANYGYTF
size: -
V: TRBV9
J: TRBJ1-2
length: 14
D: -

DNA: TGTGCCAGCAGCACGGTGTTTGACGAGCAGTACTTC
CDR3: CASSTVFDEQYF
size: many
V: TRBV5-6
J: TRBJ2-7
length: 12
D: -

DNA: TGTGCCAGCAGCAACGCGCACATGGCTCTCTTT
CDR3: CASSNAHMALF
size: few
V: TRBV28
J: TRBJ1-1
length: 11
D: -

DNA: TGTGCCTGGAGTGTACCAGGGACCGCCTACGAGCAGTACTTC
CDR3: CAWSVPGTAYEQYF
size: many
V: TRBV30
J: TRBJ2-7
length: 14
D: -

DNA: TGTGCCAGCAGCTCGACAGGGGGCAACACTGAAGCTTCCTTT
CDR3: CASSSTGGNTEASF
size: many
V: TRBV7-9
J: TRBJ1-1
length: 14
D: TRBD1

DNA: TGTGCCAGCAGCCCCGAGGACTATGGCTACACCTTC
CDR3: CASSPEDYGYTF
size: many
V: TRBV7-9
J: TRBJ1-2
length: 12
D: -

DNA: TGTGCCAGCAGTGAATTAGCGGGACAGACCTACGAGCAGTACTTC
CDR3: CASSELAGQTYEQYF
size: few
V: TRBV6-1
J: TRBJ2-7
length: 15
D: -

DNA: TGCAGTGCACGACGGCCTTCCGAGGACGGCTACACCTTC
CDR3: CSARRPSEDGYTF
size: -
V: TRBV20-1
J: TRBJ1-2
length: 13
D: -

DNA: TGTGCCACCTCGGACGTCCAAGAGACCCAGTACTTC
CDR3: CATSDVQETQYF
size: few
V: TRBV19
J: TRBJ2-5
length: 12
D: -

DNA: TGTGCCAGCAGTTACTCTGGCAGTACGGGGTATGGCTACACCTTC
CDR3: CASSYSGSTGYGYTF
size: -
V: TRBV6-5
J: TRBJ1-2
length: 15
D: -

DNA: TGCAGTGCTGGCGGAAACACCTACGAGCAGTACTTC
CDR3: CSAGGNTYEQYF
size: medium-sized
V: TRBV20-1
J: TRBJ2-7
length: 12
D: -

DNA: TGTGCCAGCAGCCGGGGACTATCGGGAGGGCTCTCCTACAATGAGCAGTTCTTC
CDR3: CASSRGLSGGLSYNEQFF
size: few
V: TRBV6-6
J: TRBJ2-1
length: 18
D: TRBD2